This TCR beta chain originates from a study of blood T cell repertoires in COVID-19. In the study overall: From the United States, Italy and Spain came samples of acute and convalescent COVID-19. Sample material is recorded as cDNA or gDNA derived from T cells, B-cell-depleted T cells, or PBMCs.

The authors' processing: Reference gene primer amplification yielded estimated nucleated cell counts. TCRdb keeps only in-frame clones here, not all; method: immunoSEQ multiplex PCR. Clone size and the V and J calls come from that table; the DNA yielded D and trimming. The data contain 250,000 to 300,000 clones, 81% of them singletons. V lost 1 base and J lost 0, with 7 bases in between. The CDR3 length is 14 residues. Germline V gene sequence: CDR1 LGHNA, CDR2 YSLEER. Sequencing was done on a sample of peripheral blood. The source of this sequence is a woman aged 55 to 70 with active or convalescent COVID-19. V and J are TRBV4-3 and TRBJ2-7; D not certain. CDR3 nucleotides: TGCGCCAGCAGCCAAGCCACAGACTCCTACGAGCAGTACTTC. The encoded protein is CASSQATDSYEQYF.